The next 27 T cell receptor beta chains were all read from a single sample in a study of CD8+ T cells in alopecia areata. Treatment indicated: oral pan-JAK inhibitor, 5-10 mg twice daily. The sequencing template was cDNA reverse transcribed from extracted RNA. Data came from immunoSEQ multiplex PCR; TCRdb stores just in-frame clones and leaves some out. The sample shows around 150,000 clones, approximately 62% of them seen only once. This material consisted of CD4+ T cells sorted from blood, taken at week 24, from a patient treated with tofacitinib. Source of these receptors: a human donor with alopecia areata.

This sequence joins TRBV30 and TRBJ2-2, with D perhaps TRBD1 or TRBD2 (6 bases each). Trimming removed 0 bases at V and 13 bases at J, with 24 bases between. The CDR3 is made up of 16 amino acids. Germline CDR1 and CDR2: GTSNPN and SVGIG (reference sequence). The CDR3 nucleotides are TGTGCCTGGAGTGTAAACGGGCGGGACATCTCTAGAGGGCTGTTTTTT. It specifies CAWSVNGRDISRGLFF. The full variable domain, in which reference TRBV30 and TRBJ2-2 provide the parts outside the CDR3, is SQTIHQWPATLVQPVGSPLSLECTVEGTSNPNLYWYRQAAGRGLQLLFYSVGIGQISSEVPQNLSASRPQDRQFILSSKKLLLSDSGFYLCAWSVNGRDISRGLFFGEGSRLTVL.

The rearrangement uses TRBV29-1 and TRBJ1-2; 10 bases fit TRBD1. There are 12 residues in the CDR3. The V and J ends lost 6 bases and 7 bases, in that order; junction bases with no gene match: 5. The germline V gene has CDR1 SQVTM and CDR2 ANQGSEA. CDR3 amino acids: CSVARDRGGYTF. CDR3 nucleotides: TGCAGCGTGGCTCGGGACAGGGGTGGCTACACCTTC.

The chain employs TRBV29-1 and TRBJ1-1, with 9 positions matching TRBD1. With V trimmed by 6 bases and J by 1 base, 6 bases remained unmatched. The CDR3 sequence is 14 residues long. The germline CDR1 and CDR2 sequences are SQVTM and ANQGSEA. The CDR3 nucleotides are TGCAGCGTAGAAAAGGGACAGGGGAACACTGAAGCTTTCTTT. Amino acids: CSVEKGQGNTEAFF.

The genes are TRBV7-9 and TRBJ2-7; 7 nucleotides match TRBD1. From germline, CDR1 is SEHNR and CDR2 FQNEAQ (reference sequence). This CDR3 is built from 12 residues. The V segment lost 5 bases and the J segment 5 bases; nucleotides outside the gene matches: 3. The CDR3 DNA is TGTGCCAGCAGCCCTGACAGGGACGAGCAGTACTTC. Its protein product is CASSPDRDEQYF.

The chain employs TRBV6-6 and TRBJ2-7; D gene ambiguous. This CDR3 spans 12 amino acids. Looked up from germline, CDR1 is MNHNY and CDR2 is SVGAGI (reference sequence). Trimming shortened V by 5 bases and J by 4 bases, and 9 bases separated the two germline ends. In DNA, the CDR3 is TGTGCCAGCAGTCCCCAAGGGTACGAGCAGTACTTC. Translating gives CASSPQGYEQYF.

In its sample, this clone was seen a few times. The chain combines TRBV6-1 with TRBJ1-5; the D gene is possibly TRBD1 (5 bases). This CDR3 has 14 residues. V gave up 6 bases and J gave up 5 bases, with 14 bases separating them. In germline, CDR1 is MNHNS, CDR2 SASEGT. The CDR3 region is CASSRDGKYQPQHF. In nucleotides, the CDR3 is TGTGCCAGCAGCAGGGACGGGAAGTATCAGCCCCAGCATTTT.

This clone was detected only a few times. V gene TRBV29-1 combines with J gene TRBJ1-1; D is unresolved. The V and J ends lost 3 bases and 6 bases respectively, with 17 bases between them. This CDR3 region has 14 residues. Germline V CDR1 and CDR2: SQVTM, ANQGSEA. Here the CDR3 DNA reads TGCAGCGTTGAGGGAAGGGCAGGACTTCCTGAAGCTTTCTTT. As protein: CSVEGRAGLPEAFF.

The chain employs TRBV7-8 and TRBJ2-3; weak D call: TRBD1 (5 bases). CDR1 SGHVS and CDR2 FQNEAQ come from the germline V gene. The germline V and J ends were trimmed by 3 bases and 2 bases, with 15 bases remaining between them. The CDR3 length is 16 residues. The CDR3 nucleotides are TGTGCCAGCAGCTTGGTGAGGACAAGGCCCACAGATACGCAGTATTTT. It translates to CASSLVRTRPTDTQYF. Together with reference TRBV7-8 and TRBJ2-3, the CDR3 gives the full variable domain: GAGVSQSPRYKVAKRGQDVALRCDPISGHVSLFWYQQALGQGPEFLTYFQNEAQLDKSGLPSDRFFAERPEGSVSTLKIQRTQQEDSAVYLCASSLVRTRPTDTQYFGPGTRLTVL.

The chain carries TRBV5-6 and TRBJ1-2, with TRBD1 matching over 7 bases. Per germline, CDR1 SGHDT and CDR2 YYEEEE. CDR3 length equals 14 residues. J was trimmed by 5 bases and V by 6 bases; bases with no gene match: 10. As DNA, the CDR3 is TGTGCCAGCACACAACCCGGGACAGAATATGGCTACACCTTC. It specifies CASTQPGTEYGYTF.

CDR3 sequence reads: CACHSTGYEQFF. As DNA, the CDR3 is TGTGCCTGCCACAGCACAGGGTATGAGCAGTTCTTC. This chain uses TRBV30 with TRBJ2-1; tentatively, D is TRBD1 (6 bases). The CDR3 runs to 12 residues. Germline V gene sequence: CDR1 GTSNPN, CDR2 SVGIG (reference sequence). V dropped 6 bases and J dropped 8 bases, with 14 bases sitting between them.

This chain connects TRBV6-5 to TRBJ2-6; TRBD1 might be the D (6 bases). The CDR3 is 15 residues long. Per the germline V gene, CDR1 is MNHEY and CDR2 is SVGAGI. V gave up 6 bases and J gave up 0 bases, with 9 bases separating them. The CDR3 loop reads CASRGQTSGANVLTF. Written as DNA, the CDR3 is TGTGCCAGCAGAGGACAGACCTCTGGGGCCAACGTCCTGACTTTC.

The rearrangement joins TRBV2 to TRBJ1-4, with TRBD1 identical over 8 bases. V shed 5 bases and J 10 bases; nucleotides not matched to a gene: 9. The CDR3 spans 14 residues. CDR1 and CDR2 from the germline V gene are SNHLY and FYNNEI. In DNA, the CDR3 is TGTGCCAGCAGTTCGGACAGGGCGTTGGGAAAACTGTTTTTT. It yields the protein CASSSDRALGKLFF.

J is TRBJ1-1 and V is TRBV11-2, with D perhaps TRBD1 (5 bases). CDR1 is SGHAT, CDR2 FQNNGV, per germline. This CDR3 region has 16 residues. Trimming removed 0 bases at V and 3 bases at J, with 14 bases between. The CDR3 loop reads CASSLEGGRWDTEAFF. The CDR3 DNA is TGTGCCAGCAGCTTAGAGGGGGGGAGATGGGACACTGAAGCTTTCTTT. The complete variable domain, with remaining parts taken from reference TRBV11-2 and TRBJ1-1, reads EAGVAQSPRYKIIEKRQSVAFWCNPISGHATLYWYQQILGQGPKLLIQFQNNGVVDDSQLPKDRFSAERLKGVDSTLKIQPAKLEDSAVYLCASSLEGGRWDTEAFFGQGTRLTVV.

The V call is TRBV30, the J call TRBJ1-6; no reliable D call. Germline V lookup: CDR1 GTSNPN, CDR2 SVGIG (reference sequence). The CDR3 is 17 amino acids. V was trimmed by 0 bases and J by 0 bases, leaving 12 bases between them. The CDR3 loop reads CAWSVAGASSYNSPLHF. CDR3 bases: TGTGCCTGGAGTGTAGCAGGAGCAAGCTCCTATAATTCACCCCTCCACTTT.

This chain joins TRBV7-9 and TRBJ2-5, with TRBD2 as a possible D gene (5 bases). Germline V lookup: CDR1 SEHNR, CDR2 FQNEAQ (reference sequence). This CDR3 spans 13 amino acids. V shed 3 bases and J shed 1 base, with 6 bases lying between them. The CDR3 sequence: CASSFGSQETQYF. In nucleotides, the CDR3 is TGTGCCAGCAGCTTTGGGAGCCAAGAGACCCAGTACTTC.

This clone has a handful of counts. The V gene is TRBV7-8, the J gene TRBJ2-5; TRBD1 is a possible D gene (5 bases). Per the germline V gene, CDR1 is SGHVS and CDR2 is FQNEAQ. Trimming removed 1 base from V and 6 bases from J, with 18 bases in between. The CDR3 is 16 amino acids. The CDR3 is CASSLDRTAGKKTQYF. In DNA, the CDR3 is TGTGCCAGCAGCTTAGATCGTACGGCAGGGAAAAAGACCCAGTACTTC.

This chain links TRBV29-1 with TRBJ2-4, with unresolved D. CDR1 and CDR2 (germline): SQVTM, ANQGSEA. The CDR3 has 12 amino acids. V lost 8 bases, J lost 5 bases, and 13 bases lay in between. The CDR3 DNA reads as TGCAGCCTGTTGGGTCCCCAAAACATTCAGTACTTC. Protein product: CSLLGPQNIQYF.

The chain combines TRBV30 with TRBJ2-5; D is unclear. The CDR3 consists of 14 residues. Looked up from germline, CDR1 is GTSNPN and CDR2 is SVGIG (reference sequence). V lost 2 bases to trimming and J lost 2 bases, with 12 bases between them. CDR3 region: CAWSHGRMQETQYF. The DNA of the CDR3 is TGTGCCTGGAGTCATGGACGGATGCAAGAGACCCAGTACTTC.

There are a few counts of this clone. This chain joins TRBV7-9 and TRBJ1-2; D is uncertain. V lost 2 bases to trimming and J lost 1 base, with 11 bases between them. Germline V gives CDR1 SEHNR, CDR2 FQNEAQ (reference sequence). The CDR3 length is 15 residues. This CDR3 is CASSLIKQNNYGYTF. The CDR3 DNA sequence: TGTGCCAGCAGCTTAATCAAACAGAATAACTATGGCTACACCTTC. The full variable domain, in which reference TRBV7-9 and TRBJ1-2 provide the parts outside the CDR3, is DTGVSQNPRHKITKRGQNVTFRCDPISEHNRLYWYRQTLGQGPEFLTYFQNEAQLEKSRLLSDRFSAERPKGSFSTLEIQRTEQGDSAMYLCASSLIKQNNYGYTFGSGTRLTVV.

Here the CDR3 reads CAWGTGVTNQPQHF. CDR3 DNA sequence: TGTGCCTGGGGTACAGGGGTCACCAATCAGCCCCAGCATTTT. The chain couples TRBV30 to TRBJ1-5, with 7 bases lining up with TRBD1. Germline lookup yields CDR1 GTSNPN and CDR2 SVGIG (reference sequence). This CDR3 contains 14 residues. The ends lost 5 bases at V and 3 bases at J; junction bases unmatched: 7.

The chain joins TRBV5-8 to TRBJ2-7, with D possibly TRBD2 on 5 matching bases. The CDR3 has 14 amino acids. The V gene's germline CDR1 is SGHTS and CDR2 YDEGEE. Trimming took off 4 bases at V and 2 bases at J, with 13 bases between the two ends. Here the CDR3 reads CASSPRVDPYEQYF. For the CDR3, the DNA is TGTGCCAGCAGCCCGAGGGTGGACCCCTACGAGCAGTACTTC. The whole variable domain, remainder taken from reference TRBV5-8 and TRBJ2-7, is EAGVTQSPTHLIKTRGQQATLRCSPISGHTSVYWYQQALGLGLQFLLWYDEGEERNRGNFPPRFSGRQFPNYSSELNVNALELEDSALYLCASSPRVDPYEQYFGPGTRLTVT.

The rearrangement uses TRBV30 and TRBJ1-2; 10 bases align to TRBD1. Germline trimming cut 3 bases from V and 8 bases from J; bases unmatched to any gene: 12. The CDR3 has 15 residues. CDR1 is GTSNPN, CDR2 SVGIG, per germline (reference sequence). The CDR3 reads CAWRGPGQGTDGYTF. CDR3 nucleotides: TGTGCCTGGAGGGGTCCGGGACAGGGGACTGACGGCTACACCTTC.

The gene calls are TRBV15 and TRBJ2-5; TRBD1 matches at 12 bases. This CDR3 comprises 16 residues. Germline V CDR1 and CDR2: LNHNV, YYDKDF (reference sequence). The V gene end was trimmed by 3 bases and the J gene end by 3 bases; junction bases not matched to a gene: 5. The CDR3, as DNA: TGTGCCACCAGCAGCTGGGACAGGGGGCTAAAAGAGACCCAGTACTTC. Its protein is CATSSWDRGLKETQYF.

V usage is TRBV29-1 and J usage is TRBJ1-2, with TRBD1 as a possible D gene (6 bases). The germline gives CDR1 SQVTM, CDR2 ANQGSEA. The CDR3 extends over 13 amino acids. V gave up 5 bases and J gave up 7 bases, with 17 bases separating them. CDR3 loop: CSVQTSGEGGYTF. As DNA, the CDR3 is TGCAGCGTTCAAACGTCAGGGGAGGGTGGCTACACCTTC.

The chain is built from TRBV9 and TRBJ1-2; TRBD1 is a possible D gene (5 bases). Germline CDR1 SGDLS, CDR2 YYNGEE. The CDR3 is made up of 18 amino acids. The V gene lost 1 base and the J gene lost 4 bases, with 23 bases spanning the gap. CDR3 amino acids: CASSVFLSTARYSYGYTF. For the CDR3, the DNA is TGTGCCAGCAGCGTATTTTTATCGACAGCACGTTACTCCTATGGCTACACCTTC. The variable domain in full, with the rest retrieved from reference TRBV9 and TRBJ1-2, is DSGVTQTPKHLITATGQRVTLRCSPRSGDLSVYWYQQSLDQGLQFLIQYYNGEERAKGNILERFSAQQFPDLHSELNLSSLELGDSALYFCASSVFLSTARYSYGYTFGSGTRLTVV.

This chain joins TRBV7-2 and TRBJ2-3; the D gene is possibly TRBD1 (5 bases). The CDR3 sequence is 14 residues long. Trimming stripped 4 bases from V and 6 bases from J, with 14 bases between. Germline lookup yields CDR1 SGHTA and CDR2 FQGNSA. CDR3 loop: CASSSTAGYDTQYF. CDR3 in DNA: TGTGCCAGCAGCTCCACAGCAGGGTACGATACGCAGTATTTT.

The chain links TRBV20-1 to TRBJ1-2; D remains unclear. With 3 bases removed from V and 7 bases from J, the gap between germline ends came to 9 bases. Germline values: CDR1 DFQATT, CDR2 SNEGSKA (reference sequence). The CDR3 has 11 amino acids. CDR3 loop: CSASLGLGYTF. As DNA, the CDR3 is TGCAGTGCTAGTCTGGGCCTTGGCTACACCTTC.